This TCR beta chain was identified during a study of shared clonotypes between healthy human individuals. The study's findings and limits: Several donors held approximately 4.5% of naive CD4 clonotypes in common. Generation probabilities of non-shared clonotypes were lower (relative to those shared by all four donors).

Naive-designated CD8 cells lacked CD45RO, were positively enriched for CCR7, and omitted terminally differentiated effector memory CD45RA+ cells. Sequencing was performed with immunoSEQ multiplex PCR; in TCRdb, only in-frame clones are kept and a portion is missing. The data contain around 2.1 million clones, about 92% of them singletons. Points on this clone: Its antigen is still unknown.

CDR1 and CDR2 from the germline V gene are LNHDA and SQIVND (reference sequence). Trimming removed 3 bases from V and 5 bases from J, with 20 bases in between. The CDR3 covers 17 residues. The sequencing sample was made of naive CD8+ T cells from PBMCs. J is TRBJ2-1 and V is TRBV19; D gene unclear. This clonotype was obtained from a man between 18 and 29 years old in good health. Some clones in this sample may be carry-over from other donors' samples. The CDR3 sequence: CASSMALMGQRNNEQFF. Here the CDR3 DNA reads TGTGCCAGTAGTATGGCCTTGATGGGCCAGAGAAACAATGAGCAGTTCTTC.